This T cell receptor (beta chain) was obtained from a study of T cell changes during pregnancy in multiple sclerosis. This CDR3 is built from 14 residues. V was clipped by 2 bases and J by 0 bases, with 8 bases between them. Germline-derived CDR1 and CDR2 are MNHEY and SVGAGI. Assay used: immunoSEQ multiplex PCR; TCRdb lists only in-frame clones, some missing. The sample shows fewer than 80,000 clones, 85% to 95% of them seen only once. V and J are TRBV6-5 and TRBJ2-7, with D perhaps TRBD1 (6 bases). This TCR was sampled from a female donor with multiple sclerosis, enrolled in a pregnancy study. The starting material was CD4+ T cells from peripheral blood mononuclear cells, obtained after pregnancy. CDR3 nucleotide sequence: TGTGCCAGCAGTTACCAGGACAGCTCCTACGAGCAGTACTTC. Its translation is CASSYQDSSYEQYF.